These T cell receptor beta chains were read from a single sample in a study of CD8 T cells in cerebrospinal fluid in Alzheimer's disease. TCRdb reprocessed the 10x single-cell sequencing reads and keeps a single row for each CDR3 protein, giving no DNA. This repertoire includes under 1,200 distinct CDR3 sequences. Sequenced: cerebrospinal fluid. The origin of the receptors is a human donor in good health. Each CDR3 is given with its conserved first and last residue. Each record gives: V gene, J gene, clone size, CDR3 protein. Only some rows state a clone size, as once, few, many or a class for expanded clones.

V: TRBV10-2
J: TRBJ2-6
size: large
CDR3: CASSESFRNLTF

V: TRBV5-4
J: TRBJ1-4
size: medium-sized
CDR3: CASSLKQGSEKLFF

V: TRBV7-9
J: TRBJ2-1
size: large
CDR3: CASSLGSSGRGYEQFF

V: TRBV27
J: TRBJ2-7
size: medium-sized
CDR3: CASSLSRQGWLYF

V: TRBV27
J: TRBJ1-1
size: medium-sized
CDR3: CASSQTVYTEAFF

V: TRBV9
J: TRBJ2-2
size: medium-sized
CDR3: CASRPSAGELFF

V: TRBV12-2
J: TRBJ2-4
size: -
CDR3: CASRLARADLLAKNIQYF

V: TRBV19
J: TRBJ1-5
size: medium-sized
CDR3: CASRDSNQPQHF

V: TRBV20-1
J: TRBJ2-7
size: large
CDR3: CSARSLAVHEQYF

V: TRBV20-1
J: TRBJ2-1
size: medium-sized
CDR3: CSAYTGLEEYNEQFF

V: TRBV5-1
J: TRBJ2-3
size: -
CDR3: CASSYQGASTDTQYF

V: TRBV5-1
J: TRBJ1-6
size: medium-sized
CDR3: CASSLESGHNSPLHF

V: TRBV19
J: TRBJ2-7
size: medium-sized
CDR3: CASSVGSYEQYF

V: TRBV6-1
J: TRBJ2-2
size: large
CDR3: CASSVLAGLSVGTGELFF